The 20 T cell receptor beta chains reported below all come from one sample, sequenced in a study of blood T cell repertoires in COVID-19. Libraries were prepared by immunoSEQ multiplex PCR; TCRdb keeps only in-frame clonotypes and omits some of them. Seen here are about 100,000 clones, 80% to 90% observed once, and the top ten hold roughly 12%. Sequencing was performed on peripheral blood. Every receptor here comes from a woman in her twenties or thirties with acute or convalescent COVID-19.

The genes are TRBV7-3 and TRBJ2-3, with TRBD2 matching over 8 bases. The CDR3 has 17 amino acids. CDR1 is SGHTA and CDR2 is FQGTGA in the germline V gene. Trimming took 5 bases from V and 1 from J; bases not matched to a gene: 11. The CDR3 sequence: CASSLNGGAWGTDTQYF. CDR3 sequence (DNA): TGTGCCAGCAGCCTCAACGGGGGGGCCTGGGGCACAGATACGCAGTATTTT.

This CDR3 reads CASRLRHQPQHF. The DNA for the CDR3 is TGTGCAAGTCGCTTAAGACACCAGCCCCAGCATTTT. The J gene is TRBJ1-5, the V gene TRBV12-2; the table's D call of TRBD1 was not tested on the DNA. TRBV12-2 represents a pseudogene. The CDR3 runs to 12 residues.

This clone was counted a few times. V and J are TRBV7-2 and TRBJ2-2, with D perhaps matching TRBD2 (6 bases). CDR3 length equals 13 residues. CDR1 is SGHTA, CDR2 FQGNSA, per germline. The ends were cut back, 5 bases at V and 8 bases at J, with 12 bases in the middle. CDR3 amino acids: CASSGGWRGELFF. CDR3 coding DNA: TGTGCCAGCAGCGGAGGGTGGCGGGGGGAGCTGTTTTTT.

The V gene is TRBV10-3, the J gene TRBJ1-4; a weak D match, TRBD1 (6 bases). The CDR3 extends over 14 amino acids. Per the germline V gene, CDR1 is ENHRY and CDR2 is SYGVKD. Trimming removed 9 bases at V and 5 bases at J, with 16 bases between. This chain's CDR3 is CAIRADRINEKLFF. In nucleotides, the CDR3 is TGTGCCATTCGAGCGGACAGAATAAATGAAAAACTGTTTTTT.

This clone was seen a single time. The rearrangement uses TRBV3-1 (or the pseudogene TRBV3-2) and TRBJ2-2; TRBD1 matches at 7 bases. The CDR3 covers 13 residues. J lost 6 bases, V lost 5 bases, and 3 bases had no gene match. Per the germline V gene, CDR1 is LGHDT and CDR2 is YNNKEL (reference sequence). The CDR3 bases are TGTGCCAGCAGCTTCCAGGGGGCCGGGGAGCTGTTTTTT. Translated: CASSFQGAGELFF.

This chain joins TRBV2 and TRBJ2-3, with a tentative D call TRBD1 (6 bases). The CDR3 totals 11 residues. The germline CDR1 and CDR2 sequences are SNHLY and FYNNEI. Trimming shortened V by 3 bases and J by 10 bases, and 8 bases separated the two germline ends. DNA for the CDR3: TGTGCCAGCAGTGACGAGGGGGCGCAGTATTTT. This translates into CASSDEGAQYF. The whole variable domain, filled in from reference TRBV2 and TRBJ2-3, reads EPEVTQTPSHQVTQMGQEVILRCVPISNHLYFYWYRQILGQKVEFLVSFYNNEISEKSEIFDDQFSVERPDGSNFTLKIRSTKLEDSAMYFCASSDEGAQYFGPGTRLTVL.

The genes are TRBV2 and TRBJ2-2; D gene ambiguous. V was cut by 5 bases and J by 6 bases, with 10 bases left in between. CDR1 and CDR2 from the germline V gene are SNHLY and FYNNEI. This CDR3 is built from 13 residues. CDR3 amino acids: CASSLYSAGELFF. DNA of the CDR3: TGTGCCAGCAGTCTTTATTCCGCCGGGGAGCTGTTTTTT.

This rearrangement joins TRBV5-1 to TRBJ1-3, with D uncertain. Trimming took off 0 bases at V and 0 bases at J, with 7 bases between the two ends. Germline values: CDR1 SGHRS, CDR2 YFSETQ. The CDR3 runs to 15 residues. CDR3 residues: CASSLVSSSGNTIYF. As DNA, the CDR3 is TGCGCCAGCAGCTTGGTCAGTTCCTCTGGAAACACCATATATTTT.

The chain employs TRBV27 and TRBJ1-1; D possibly corresponds to TRBD1 (5 bases). The ends were cut back, 4 bases at V and 0 bases at J, with 9 bases in the middle. Germline assignment: CDR1 MNHEY and CDR2 SMNVEV (reference sequence). The CDR3 totals 14 residues. CDR3 loop: CASSWGGLNTEAFF. The DNA of the CDR3 is TGTGCCAGCAGTTGGGGGGGATTGAACACTGAAGCTTTCTTT.

Only a few counts were recorded for this clone. The gene calls are TRBV21-1 and TRBJ1-4. TRBV21-1 is a documented pseudogene. The CDR3 is 11 residues long. CDR3 nucleotides: TGTGCCAGCCCCCTCGGAGGAGAACTGTTTTTT. Protein: CASPLGGELFF.

This chain connects TRBV11-3 to TRBJ1-3, with D possibly being TRBD1 (5 bases). The germline CDR1 and CDR2 sequences are SGHNT and YENEEA. Trimming removed 0 bases at V and 0 bases at J, with 15 bases between. This CDR3 has 18 residues. The CDR3: CASSLESRDSDSGNTIYF. CDR3 sequence (DNA): TGTGCCAGCAGCTTAGAGTCTCGGGACTCCGACTCTGGAAACACCATATATTTT.

This clone has more than one count but fewer than ten. The chain joins TRBV5-1 to TRBJ2-7; 10 nucleotides match TRBD1. The CDR3 totals 16 residues. V was pared by 3 bases and J by 5 bases, with 11 bases of the junction left unmatched. Looked up from germline, CDR1 is SGHRS and CDR2 is YFSETQ. Here the CDR3 reads CASSSSLDRGIDEQYF. As DNA, the CDR3 is TGCGCCAGCAGCTCATCCCTGGACAGGGGGATCGACGAGCAGTACTTC.

This clone showed up just once. The chain couples TRBV5-8 to TRBJ2-3; 9 positions match TRBD1. Unmatched junction bases numbered 15, after V lost 7 bases and J lost 0 bases. The CDR3 has 18 amino acids. Germline-derived CDR1 and CDR2 are SGHTS and YDEGEE. This CDR3 reads CASRRTGVLVWSTDTQYF. For the CDR3, the DNA is TGTGCCAGCCGCCGGACAGGGGTCCTCGTTTGGAGCACAGATACGCAGTATTTT. Complete variable domain (other parts from reference TRBV5-8 and TRBJ2-3): EAGVTQSPTHLIKTRGQQATLRCSPISGHTSVYWYQQALGLGLQFLLWYDEGEERNRGNFPPRFSGRQFPNYSSELNVNALELEDSALYLCASRRTGVLVWSTDTQYFGPGTRLTVL.

The rearrangement uses TRBV12-3 or TRBV12-4 and TRBJ2-2; the match to TRBD1 covers 7 bases. V gave up 7 bases and J gave up 5 bases; unmatched junction bases: 4. This CDR3 contains 13 residues. For the CDR3, the DNA is TGTGCCAGCACCCCGACAGGGACCGGGGAGCTGTTTTTT. It codes for CASTPTGTGELFF.

V gene TRBV18 combines with J gene TRBJ2-7, with 10 bases lining up with TRBD1. The germline V gene has CDR1 KGHSH and CDR2 LQKENI. The CDR3 sequence is 15 residues long. The ends lost 3 bases at V and 6 bases at J; junction bases unmatched: 8. CDR3: CASSPGQGGLTEQYF. The CDR3 bases are TGTGCCAGCTCACCCGGACAGGGGGGTCTCACCGAGCAGTACTTC.

The rearrangement joins TRBV18 to TRBJ1-2; possibly TRBD1 for D (6 bases). The CDR3 spans 17 residues. V was clipped by 2 bases and J by 5 bases, with 21 bases between them. Germline lookup yields CDR1 KGHSH and CDR2 LQKENI. CDR3 in DNA: TGTGCCAGCTCACCAAACAGGGTTTCCTCGCCGGGGTATGGCTACACCTTC. It encodes CASSPNRVSSPGYGYTF.

This clone has more than one count but fewer than ten. The J gene is TRBJ2-5, the V gene TRBV5-1; D is ambiguous. V was trimmed by 0 bases and J by 2 bases, leaving 8 bases between them. The CDR3 runs 14 residues. From germline, CDR1 is SGHRS and CDR2 YFSETQ. The CDR3 loop is CASSLDRSQETQYF. CDR3 bases: TGCGCCAGCAGCTTGGACCGGAGTCAAGAGACCCAGTACTTC.

This chain connects TRBV6-4 to TRBJ1-5; possibly TRBD1 for D (5 bases). The CDR3 extends over 15 amino acids. Trimming took 4 bases from V and 6 from J, leaving 16 bases between them. The germline gives CDR1 MRHNA, CDR2 SNTAGT. The CDR3 nucleotides are TGTGCCAGCAGTGCCCTTCCCGGGGGTTCTCAGCCCCAGCATTTT. Protein sequence: CASSALPGGSQPQHF.

V and J are TRBV4-2 and TRBJ1-3; D may be TRBD1 (5 bases). CDR1 LGHNA and CDR2 YNFKEQ come from the germline V gene. CDR3 length: 14 amino acids. The ends were cut back, 4 bases at V and 3 bases at J, with 10 bases in the middle. The chain's CDR3 is CASSPDDSGNTIYF. In nucleotides, the CDR3 is TGTGCCAGCAGCCCGGATGACAGTGGAAACACCATATATTTT.

The gene calls are TRBV7-8 and TRBJ2-7; D gene unclear. Germline V CDR1 and CDR2: SGHVS, FQNEAQ. The V and J ends lost 5 bases and 7 bases respectively, with 15 bases between them. CDR3 length equals 13 residues. For the CDR3, the DNA is TGTGCCAGCAGCCCATCCCCCCTACTAGAGCAGTACTTC. Its translation: CASSPSPLLEQYF.